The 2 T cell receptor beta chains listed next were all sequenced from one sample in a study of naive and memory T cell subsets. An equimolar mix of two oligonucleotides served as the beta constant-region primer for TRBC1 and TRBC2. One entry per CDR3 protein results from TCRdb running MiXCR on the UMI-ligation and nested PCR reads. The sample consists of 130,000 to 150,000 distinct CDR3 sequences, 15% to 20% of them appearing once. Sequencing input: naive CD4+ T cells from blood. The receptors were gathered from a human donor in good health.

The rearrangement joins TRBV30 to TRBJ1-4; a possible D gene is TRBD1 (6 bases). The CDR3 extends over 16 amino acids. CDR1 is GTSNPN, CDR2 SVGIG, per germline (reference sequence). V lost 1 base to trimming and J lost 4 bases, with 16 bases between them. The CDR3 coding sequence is TGTGCCTGGAGTGCCGCCCGGGACACAATTAATGAAAAACTGTTTTTT. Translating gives CAWSAARDTINEKLFF. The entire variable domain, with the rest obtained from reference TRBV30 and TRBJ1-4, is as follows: SQTIHQWPATLVQPVGSPLSLECTVEGTSNPNLYWYRQAAGRGLQLLFYSVGIGQISSEVPQNLSASRPQDRQFILSSKKLLLSDSGFYLCAWSAARDTINEKLFFGSGTQLSVL.

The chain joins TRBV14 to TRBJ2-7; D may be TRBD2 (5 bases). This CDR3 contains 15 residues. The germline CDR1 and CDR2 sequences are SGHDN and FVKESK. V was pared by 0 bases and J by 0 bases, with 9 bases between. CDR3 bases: TGTGCCAGCAGCCAAGATTACGGGGACTCCTACGAGCAGTACTTC. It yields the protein CASSQDYGDSYEQYF.